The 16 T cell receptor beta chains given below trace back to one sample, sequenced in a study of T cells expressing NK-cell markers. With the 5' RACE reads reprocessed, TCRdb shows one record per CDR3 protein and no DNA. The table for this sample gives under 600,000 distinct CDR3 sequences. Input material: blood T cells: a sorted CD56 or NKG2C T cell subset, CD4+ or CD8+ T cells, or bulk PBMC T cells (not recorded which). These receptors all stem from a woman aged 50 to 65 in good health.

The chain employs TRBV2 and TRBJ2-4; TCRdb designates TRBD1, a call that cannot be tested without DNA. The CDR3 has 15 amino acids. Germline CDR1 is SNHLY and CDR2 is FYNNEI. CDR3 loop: CASSTGPGGLNIQYF.

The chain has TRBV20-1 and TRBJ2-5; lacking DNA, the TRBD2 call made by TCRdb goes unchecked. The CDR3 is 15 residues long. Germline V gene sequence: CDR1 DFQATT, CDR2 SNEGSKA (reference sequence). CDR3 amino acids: CSARITGQSTETQYF.

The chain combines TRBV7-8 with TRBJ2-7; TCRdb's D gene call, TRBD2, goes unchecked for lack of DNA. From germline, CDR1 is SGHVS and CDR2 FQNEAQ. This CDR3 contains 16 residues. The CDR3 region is CASSQGLAGGQGEQYF.

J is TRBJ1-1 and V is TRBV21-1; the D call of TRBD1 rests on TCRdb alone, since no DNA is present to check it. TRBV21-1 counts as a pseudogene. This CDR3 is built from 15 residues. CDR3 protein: CASAREGQKNTEAFF.

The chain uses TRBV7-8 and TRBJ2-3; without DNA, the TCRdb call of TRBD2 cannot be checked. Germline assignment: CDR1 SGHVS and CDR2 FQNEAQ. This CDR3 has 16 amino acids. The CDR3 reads CASSLEAGGRSDTQYF.

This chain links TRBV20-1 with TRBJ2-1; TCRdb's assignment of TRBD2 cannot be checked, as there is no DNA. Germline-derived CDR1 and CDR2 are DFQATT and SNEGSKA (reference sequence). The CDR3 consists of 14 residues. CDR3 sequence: CSGGGTRENNEQFF.

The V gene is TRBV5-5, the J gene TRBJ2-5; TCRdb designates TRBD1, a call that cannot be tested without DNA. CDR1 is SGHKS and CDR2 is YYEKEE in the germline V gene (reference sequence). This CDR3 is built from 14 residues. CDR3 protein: CASSPGQSTETQYF.

CDR3 sequence reads: CASSHGTGYEQYF. The chain recombines TRBV3-1 with TRBJ2-7; TCRdb lists TRBD2, though no DNA is available to test this call. CDR3 length equals 13 residues. From germline, CDR1 is LGHDT and CDR2 YNNKEL (reference sequence).

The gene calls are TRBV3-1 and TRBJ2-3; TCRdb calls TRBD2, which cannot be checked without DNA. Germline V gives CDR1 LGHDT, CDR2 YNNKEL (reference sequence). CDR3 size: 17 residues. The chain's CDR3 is CASSQAPLAQSTDTQYF.

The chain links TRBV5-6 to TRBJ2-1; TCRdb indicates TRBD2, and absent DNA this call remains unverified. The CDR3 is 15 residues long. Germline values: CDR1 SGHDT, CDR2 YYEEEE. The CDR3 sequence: CASSSTGTAGLEQFF.

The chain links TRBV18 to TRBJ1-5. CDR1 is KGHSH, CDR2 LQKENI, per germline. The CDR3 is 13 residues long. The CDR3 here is CASRADTGLPQHF.

The CDR3 region is CASSREPGGLLNEQFF. The V call is TRBV3-1, the J call TRBJ2-1; checking the TCRdb D call of TRBD1 is not possible without DNA. This CDR3 has 16 amino acids. Germline V gene sequence: CDR1 LGHDT, CDR2 YNNKEL (reference sequence).

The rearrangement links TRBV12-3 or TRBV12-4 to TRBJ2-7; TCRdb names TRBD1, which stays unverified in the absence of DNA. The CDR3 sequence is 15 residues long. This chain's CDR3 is CASSSQGVGRYEQYF.

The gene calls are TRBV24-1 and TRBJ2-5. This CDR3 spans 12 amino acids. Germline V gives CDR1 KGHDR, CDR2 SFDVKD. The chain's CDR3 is CATRGWEETQYF.

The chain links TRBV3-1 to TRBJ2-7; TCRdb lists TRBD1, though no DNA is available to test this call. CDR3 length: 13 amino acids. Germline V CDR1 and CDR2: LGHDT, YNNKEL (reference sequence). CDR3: CASSDSLNYEQYF.

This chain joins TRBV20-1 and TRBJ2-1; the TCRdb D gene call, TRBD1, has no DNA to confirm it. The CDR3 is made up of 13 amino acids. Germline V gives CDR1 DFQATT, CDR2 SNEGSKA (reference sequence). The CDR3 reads CSASRRGLEEQFF.